Below are 23 T cell receptor beta chains sequenced from a single sample in a study of CD8 T cells in Susac syndrome. Random-hexamer reverse transcription was applied to roughly 0.5 to 1 ug RNA. MiXCR, run by TCRdb on the immunoSEQ multiplex PCR reads, gives a single entry per CDR3 protein. The data show some 57,000 distinct CDR3 sequences, approximately 90% seen once. Sequences were obtained from CD8+ T cells from PBMCs. All receptors derive from a human donor in good health.

The genes are TRBV7-3 and TRBJ2-6; weak D call: TRBD1 (5 bases). The CDR3 contains 15 residues. CDR1 and CDR2 from the germline V gene are SGHTA and FQGTGA. Trimming stripped 3 bases from V and 0 bases from J, with 6 bases between. CDR3 protein: CASSFGHSGANVLTF. The DNA of the CDR3 is TGTGCCAGCAGCTTCGGACACTCTGGGGCCAACGTCCTGACTTTC.

The chain combines TRBV20-1 with TRBJ2-7; D could derive from TRBD1 or TRBD2 (6 bases each). Deletions cut 5 bases from V and 4 bases from J, with 18 bases between. The CDR3 loop spans 14 amino acids. Germline V gene data show CDR1 as DFQATT and CDR2 as SNEGSKA (reference sequence). CDR3 protein: CSAGAHGGRYEQYF. In DNA, the CDR3 is TGCAGTGCTGGGGCTCACGGGGGCCGGTACGAGCAGTACTTC.

This chain links TRBV7-6 with TRBJ1-6; D is possibly TRBD1 (5 bases). V was pared by 3 bases and J by 6 bases, with 9 bases between. CDR1 is SGHVS and CDR2 is FNYEAQ in the germline V gene. This CDR3 contains 14 residues. CDR3 loop: CASSLGGVNSPLHF. As DNA, the CDR3 is TGTGCCAGCAGCTTGGGGGGGGTTAATTCACCCCTCCACTTT.

This clonotype was detected a few times. This sequence joins TRBV3-1 and TRBJ2-7; TRBD1 agrees at 11 bases. The J segment lost 3 bases and the V segment lost 3 bases, leaving 4 bases of the junction unmatched. The CDR3 covers 15 residues. Germline V CDR1 and CDR2: LGHDT, YNNKEL (reference sequence). CDR3 residues: CASSQGTGGFYEQYF. The CDR3 DNA sequence: TGTGCCAGCAGCCAGGGGACAGGGGGATTCTACGAGCAGTACTTC.

This chain connects TRBV28 to TRBJ2-7; D might be TRBD1 or TRBD2, each matching 7 bases. The V end was cut by 5 bases, the J end by 3 bases, with 17 bases between. The CDR3 consists of 15 residues. Germline V CDR1 and CDR2: MDHEN, SYDVKM. CDR3 amino acids: CASSLRGGVRYEQYF. The CDR3 nucleotides read TGTGCCAGCAGTCTCAGGGGGGGTGTTCGCTACGAGCAGTACTTC.

The chain couples TRBV6-1 to TRBJ1-4, with D perhaps TRBD1 (5 bases). The germline V gene has CDR1 MNHNS and CDR2 SASEGT. Trimming removed 3 bases at V and 5 bases at J, with 16 bases between. This CDR3 has 16 residues. The DNA for the CDR3 is TGTGCCAGCAGTGATGGGCAGGGCCGTTGGAATGAAAAACTGTTTTTT. Translated: CASSDGQGRWNEKLFF.

The gene calls are TRBV6-1 and TRBJ1-6, with 7 bases lining up with TRBD1. The V gene's germline CDR1 is MNHNS and CDR2 SASEGT. CDR3 length equals 14 residues. Unmatched junction bases numbered 2, after V lost 2 bases and J lost 7 bases. The DNA of the CDR3 is TGTGCCAGCAGTGAAACAGGGGAGAATTCACCCCTCCACTTT. Translation: CASSETGENSPLHF.

J is TRBJ2-3 and V is TRBV7-8; TRBD2 matches at 9 bases. CDR3 size: 18 residues. Germline values: CDR1 SGHVS, CDR2 FQNEAQ. The V segment lost 2 bases and the J segment 5 bases; nucleotides outside the gene matches: 14. The CDR3 DNA reads as TGTGCCAGCAGCTTAAGGATCGTGAGCGGGGGGCGGGAAGATACGCAGTATTTT. This gives the protein CASSLRIVSGGREDTQYF.

The genes are TRBV6-9 and TRBJ1-5; TRBD1 matches 9 bases. The ends lost 5 bases at V and 5 bases at J; junction bases unmatched: 7. CDR1 and CDR2 from the germline V gene are MNHGY and SVAAGI. CDR3 size: 15 residues. The chain's CDR3 is CASSLQGAQDQPQHF. The CDR3 nucleotides read TGTGCCAGCAGTCTACAGGGGGCACAGGATCAGCCCCAGCATTTT.

The chain employs TRBV5-6 and TRBJ2-7; 7 positions agree with TRBD1. The CDR3 sequence is 15 residues long. The V gene's germline CDR1 is SGHDT and CDR2 YYEEEE. With 3 bases clipped from V and 3 bases from J, the junction kept 9 bases outside the gene matches. In DNA, the CDR3 is TGTGCCAGCAGCTCAGACAGGGATGGAGGCTACGAGCAGTACTTC. As protein: CASSSDRDGGYEQYF.

The chain links TRBV7-9 to TRBJ1-2; TRBD1 agrees at 8 bases. The germline V gene has CDR1 SEHNR and CDR2 FQNEAQ (reference sequence). The CDR3 extends over 16 amino acids. V was clipped by 1 base and J by 6 bases; unmatched bases: 10. The CDR3 DNA is TGTGCCAGCAGCTTAGGGTCGACAGGGGAGCAGGATGGCTACACCTTC. Protein: CASSLGSTGEQDGYTF.

V is TRBV12-3 or TRBV12-4 and J is TRBJ2-5; D perhaps matches TRBD2 (6 bases). There are 12 residues in the CDR3. V was trimmed by 4 bases and J by 7 bases, leaving 10 bases between them. The CDR3 loop is CASSWTKVTQYF. Written as DNA, the CDR3 is TGTGCCAGCAGTTGGACTAAGGTGACCCAGTACTTC.

This chain joins TRBV7-6 and TRBJ2-1; the D is unclear. Germline V gene sequence: CDR1 SGHVS, CDR2 FNYEAQ. Trimming took off 2 bases at V and 5 bases at J, with 4 bases between the two ends. The CDR3 spans 12 residues. CDR3: CASSLIDNEQFF. DNA of the CDR3: TGTGCCAGCAGCTTAATAGACAATGAGCAGTTCTTC. Full variable domain (missing parts from reference TRBV7-6 and TRBJ2-1): GAGVSQSPRYKVTKRGQDVALRCDPISGHVSLYWYRQALGQGPEFLTYFNYEAQQDKSGLPNDRFSAERPEGSISTLTIQRTEQRDSAMYRCASSLIDNEQFFGPGTRLTVL.

The rearrangement links TRBV4-1 to TRBJ2-1; D uncertain. The V gene's germline CDR1 is MGHRA and CDR2 YSYEKL. CDR3 size: 14 residues. The V and J ends lost 1 base and 4 bases respectively, with 8 bases between them. The CDR3 spells CASSQGAEYNEQFF. CDR3 DNA sequence: TGCGCCAGCAGCCAAGGGGCAGAGTACAATGAGCAGTTCTTC.

This sequence joins TRBV5-6 and TRBJ2-7; D is tentatively TRBD1 or TRBD2 (7 bases each). The CDR3 consists of 15 residues. V was clipped by 3 bases and J by 3 bases, with 16 bases between them. The germline CDR1 and CDR2 sequences are SGHDT and YYEEEE. Here the CDR3 reads CASSSAGQGDYEQYF. The DNA for the CDR3 is TGTGCCAGCAGCTCAGCGGGGCAGGGGGACTACGAGCAGTACTTC.

V gene TRBV27 combines with J gene TRBJ1-2; D is perhaps TRBD1 (6 bases). Germline V gives CDR1 MNHEY, CDR2 SMNVEV (reference sequence). The ends were cut back, 6 bases at V and 4 bases at J, with 15 bases in the middle. The CDR3 is 14 residues long. CDR3 loop: CASRPGGGGYGYTF. CDR3 coding DNA: TGTGCCAGCAGGCCCGGGGGGGGCGGCTATGGCTACACCTTC.

V is TRBV2 and J is TRBJ2-2, with unresolved D. The V gene lost 3 bases and the J gene lost 0 bases, with 8 bases spanning the gap. The germline CDR1 and CDR2 sequences are SNHLY and FYNNEI. This CDR3 has 15 residues. Written as DNA, the CDR3 is TGTGCCAGCAGTGACCCACCCGCGAACACCGGGGAGCTGTTTTTT. This encodes CASSDPPANTGELFF.

V gene TRBV4-1 combines with J gene TRBJ1-1; D ambiguous. CDR1 and CDR2 (germline): MGHRA, YSYEKL. This CDR3 is built from 16 residues. V was clipped by 2 bases and J by 1 base, with 14 bases between them. The CDR3 DNA reads as TGCGCCAGCAGCCAAACCCCCGGCGTGTGGAACACTGAAGCTTTCTTT. It translates to CASSQTPGVWNTEAFF.

This sequence joins TRBV2 and TRBJ2-1, with a tentative D call TRBD1 (7 bases). The CDR3 is made up of 14 amino acids. Trimming removed 7 bases from V and 1 base from J, with 11 bases in between. Germline V gene lookup returns CDR1 SNHLY and CDR2 FYNNEI. CDR3 region: CASTQGGSYNEQFF. CDR3 nucleotide sequence: TGTGCCAGCACCCAGGGGGGTTCCTACAATGAGCAGTTCTTC.

V and J are TRBV9 and TRBJ2-7, with 7 bases lining up with TRBD2. The germline gives CDR1 SGDLS, CDR2 YYNGEE. This CDR3 region has 14 residues. V shed 2 bases and J 4 bases; nucleotides not matched to a gene: 6. The CDR3 spells CASSVSGGEYEQYF. Here the CDR3 DNA reads TGTGCCAGCAGCGTCTCGGGAGGAGAATACGAGCAGTACTTC. Using reference TRBV9 and TRBJ2-7 for the parts outside the CDR3, the full variable domain is DSGVTQTPKHLITATGQRVTLRCSPRSGDLSVYWYQQSLDQGLQFLIQYYNGEERAKGNILERFSAQQFPDLHSELNLSSLELGDSALYFCASSVSGGEYEQYFGPGTRLTVT.

The V call is TRBV13, the J call TRBJ2-7; D call uncertain. The V and J ends lost 5 bases and 6 bases respectively, with 14 bases between them. The CDR3 is made up of 13 amino acids. CDR1 and CDR2 from the germline V gene are PRHDT and FYEKMQ (reference sequence). The CDR3: CASSQGTAREQYF. CDR3 coding DNA: TGTGCCAGCAGCCAAGGAACGGCACGCGAGCAGTACTTC.

The genes are TRBV9 and TRBJ1-6; a weak D match, TRBD1 (6 bases). The germline V gene has CDR1 SGDLS and CDR2 YYNGEE. This CDR3 has 15 residues. Trimming stripped 0 bases from V and 8 bases from J, with 12 bases between. The CDR3 nucleotides read TGTGCCAGCAGCGTAGAGGACAGTGTGGATTCACCCCTCCACTTT. This gives the protein CASSVEDSVDSPLHF.

Here the CDR3 DNA reads TGTGCCAGCAGCCCAACTGGGTCCGGGGAGCTGTTTTTT. Residues: CASSPTGSGELFF. This chain uses TRBV7-9 with TRBJ2-2; D unclear. Germline loops: CDR1 SEHNR, CDR2 FQNEAQ (reference sequence). Trimming removed 5 bases from V and 6 bases from J, with 10 bases in between. The CDR3 sequence is 13 residues long.